This T cell receptor (beta chain) comes out of a study of blood T cell repertoires in COVID-19 (dated by TCRdb to the early 2020s). Notes on the research overall: The collaborator samples originated in the United States, Italy and Spain and spanned the acute and convalescent phases of COVID-19. The prospective study material was composed of cDNA or gDNA derived from T cells, B-cell-depleted T cells, or PBMCs. The dataset comprised deeply sampled blood TCRbeta repertoires from subjects exposed to, actively infected with, or recovered from COVID-19. The repertoires were released in a freely available public database intended as a resource for research on the immune response to SARS-CoV-2. The samples were drawn from the first 160 participants of the ongoing ImmuneRACE study and from over a thousand subjects provided by 6 global collaborators. Sample metadata almost always included a de-identified subject ID, COVID-19 status, age in years and sex. Where available, HLA class I and class II types were obtained from metadata supplied by the sample provider rather than from assay-based typing.

Regarding this clone: No cognate antigen has been identified for it. Base qualities were left out, and no much larger clone turns up one base away.

What the study reported, not specific to this receptor: The amount of clinical and demographic metadata varied by source and participant and was provided uncurated.

The collaborating institutions used their own protocols to collect whole blood in K2EDTA tubes. Collaborator samples were shipped for TCRbeta analysis as frozen whole blood, isolated PBMCs, or DNA extracted from either sample type. V and J are truncated by 3 bases and 8 bases respectively, leaving an intervening sequence of 13 bases. Measured from the cysteine to the phenylalanine, the CDR3 is 13 residues long. The entry retains the CDR3 DNA only, 39 bases that are in frame from base 1. Looking up the germline V gene (reference sequence) yields CDR1 MNHEY and CDR2 SMNVEV. TCRbeta CDR3 regions were amplified from genomic DNA using the immunoSEQ Assay, a bias-controlled multiplex PCR. For the original study's pipeline: The number of nucleated cells in each sample was estimated from the amplification of reference gene primers within the assay. To quantify the absolute abundance of each unique TCRbeta CDR3 rearrangement, sequence reads were collapsed and filtered. For each sample, productive Simpson clonality was calculated by taking the square root of Simpson's diversity index across productive rearrangements. Imported from immuneACCESS, the table was reduced by TCRdb to in-frame sequences with V and J called. These copies leave out some clones; in studies compared against another copy, an unresolved V gene accounts for under half, and the cause of the remainder is not known. V and J calls and clone size follow that table, whereas D and trimming were derived from the DNA. The table for this sample lists fewer than 350,000 clones; roughly 91% of them were counted only once. Of the sample, approximately 4.6% is held by the ten largest clones.

This clonotype was sampled from a middle-aged man with acute or convalescent COVID-19. The chain links TRBV27 with TRBJ1-2; there is no confident call for the D gene. The specimen sequenced was peripheral blood. The nucleotide sequence is given as TGTGCCAGCAGTTTGGGCCACCTACGCGGCTACACCTTC. Translation gives CASSLGHLRGYTF.